The TCR beta chain described here comes from a study of T cell repertoires in cytomegalovirus infection. Study details: The study used recently identified HLA-C-restricted and well-studied HLA-B-restricted CMV epitopes. Both a matching HLA type and CMV infection were indicated by public TCR beta signatures.

Study results and limitations: CMV carriers having the relevant HLA were flagged by cumulative public TCR beta family frequency. In two of eight donors, the top clonotype was HLA-C-restricted CMV-specific.

TCRdb independently ran MiXCR on the reads; one entry per CDR3 protein. The sample lists roughly 730,000 distinct CDR3 sequences; around 35% were seen once. This clonotype was found many times. Its antigen is not known. Germline loops: CDR1 SGHVS, CDR2 FQNEAQ. V dropped 1 base and J dropped 0; count of bases not matched to a gene: 4. The CDR3 runs 17 residues. The input for sequencing was cultured PBMCs, taken from culture after CMV antigen stimulation. The rearrangement uses TRBV7-8 and TRBJ2-2; 8 nucleotides match TRBD1. The receptor was isolated from a human donor in good health (CMV status not recorded). Some clones in this sample may be carry-over from other donors' samples. CDR3 sequence: CASSLEIRGPNTGELFF. The DNA of the CDR3 is TGTGCCAGCAGCTTAGAGATCAGGGGGCCGAACACCGGGGAGCTGTTTTTT.